The 3 T cell receptor beta chains below come from one sample, sequenced in a study of cytomegalovirus exposure and HLA in healthy donors. With 60 Vbeta and 13 Jbeta primers, the PCR was carried out. This table comes from immunoSEQ multiplex PCR, and its TCRdb copy is limited to in-frame clones, with some not included. The top ten clones hold roughly 0.99% of a sample with 130,000 or so clones, roughly 79% of them seen once. The source material was PBMCs. These receptors were taken from a male donor in good health and CMV-seronegative.

This clone was seen a single time. As DNA, the CDR3 is TGTGCCAGCAGTTTCACCCGGGGGGGGAATGAAAAACTGTTTTTT. This translates into CASSFTRGGNEKLFF. The chain recombines TRBV27 with TRBJ1-4, with a weak D call TRBD1 (5 bases). Trimming took off 3 bases at V and 5 bases at J, with 13 bases between the two ends. This CDR3 has 15 residues. The germline gives CDR1 MNHEY, CDR2 SMNVEV (reference sequence).

The chain carries TRBV25-1 and TRBJ2-7; the D is unclear. V dropped 5 bases and J dropped 4 bases, with 3 bases sitting between them. This CDR3 has 10 amino acids. Germline values: CDR1 MGHDK, CDR2 SYGVNS. The CDR3 region has the DNA TGTGCCAGCAGTCGGTACGAGCAGTACTTC. Translation gives CASSRYEQYF.

The rearrangement uses TRBV20-1 and TRBJ2-5, with D possibly matching TRBD1 (5 bases). The CDR3 is 11 amino acids. CDR1 and CDR2 from the germline V gene are DFQATT and SNEGSKA (reference sequence). The V end was cut by 5 bases, the J end by 5 bases, with 9 bases between. The CDR3 loop is CSAHRMETQYF. The CDR3 region has the DNA TGCAGTGCTCACAGGATGGAGACCCAGTACTTC.